Sequencing of this T cell receptor (beta chain) was carried out in a study of T cell responses to AZD1222 COVID-19 vaccine. Some clones are missing from TCRdb's copy, which holds only in-frame ones; the method was immunoSEQ multiplex PCR. The data contain 130,000 to 150,000 clones, 91% of them singletons. This clone was seen just once. CDR3 length: 17 amino acids. The germline CDR1 and CDR2 sequences are SGHNT and YYREEE (reference sequence). V trimming: 0 bases; J trimming: 7 bases; junction bases outside the gene matches: 10. This sequence originates from an adult in good health. Here the sequenced sample was peripheral blood, taken on day 0 of AZD1222 vaccination. The chain is built from TRBV5-4 and TRBJ1-4; TRBD1 matches at 9 bases. DNA of the CDR3: TGTGCCAGCAGCTTGGGTGGGGCGATGGACAGGGGTGAAAAACTGTTTTTT. Amino acids: CASSLGGAMDRGEKLFF.